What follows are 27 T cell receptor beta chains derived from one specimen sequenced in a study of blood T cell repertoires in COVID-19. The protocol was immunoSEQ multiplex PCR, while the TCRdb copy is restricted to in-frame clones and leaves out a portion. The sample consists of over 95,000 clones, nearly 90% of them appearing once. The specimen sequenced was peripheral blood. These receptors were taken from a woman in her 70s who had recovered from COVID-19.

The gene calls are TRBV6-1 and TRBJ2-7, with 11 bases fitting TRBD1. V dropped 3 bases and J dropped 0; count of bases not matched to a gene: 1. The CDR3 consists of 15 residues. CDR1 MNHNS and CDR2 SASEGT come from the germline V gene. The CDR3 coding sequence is TGTGCCAGCAGTGACGGGACAGGGGGCTCCTACGAGCAGTACTTC. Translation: CASSDGTGGSYEQYF.

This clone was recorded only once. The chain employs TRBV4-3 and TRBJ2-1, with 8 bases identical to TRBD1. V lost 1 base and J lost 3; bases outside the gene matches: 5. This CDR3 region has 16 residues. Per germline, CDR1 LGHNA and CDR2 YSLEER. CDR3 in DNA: TGCGCCAGCAGCCAAGGCGGCAGGGGGCTCTACAATGAGCAGTTCTTC. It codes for CASSQGGRGLYNEQFF.

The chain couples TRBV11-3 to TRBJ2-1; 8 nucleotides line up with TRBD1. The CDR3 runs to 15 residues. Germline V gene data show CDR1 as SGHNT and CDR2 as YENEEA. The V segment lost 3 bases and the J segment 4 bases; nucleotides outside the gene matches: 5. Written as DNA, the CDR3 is TGTGCCAGCAGCTTTAGTACAGGGGGGTACAATGAGCAGTTCTTC. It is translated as CASSFSTGGYNEQFF.

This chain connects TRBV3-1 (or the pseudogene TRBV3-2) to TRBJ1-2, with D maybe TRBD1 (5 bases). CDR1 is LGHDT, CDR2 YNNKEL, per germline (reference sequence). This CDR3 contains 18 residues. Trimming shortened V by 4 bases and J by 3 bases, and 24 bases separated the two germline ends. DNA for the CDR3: TGTGCCAGCAGCCGCCTAACAGGCCTCTTACAGGCCCACTATGGCTACACCTTC. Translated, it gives CASSRLTGLLQAHYGYTF.

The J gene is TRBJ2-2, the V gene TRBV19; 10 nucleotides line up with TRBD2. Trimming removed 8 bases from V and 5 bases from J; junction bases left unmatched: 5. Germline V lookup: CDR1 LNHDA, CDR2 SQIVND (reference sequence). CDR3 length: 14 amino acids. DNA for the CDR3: TGTGCCAGTGGGACTAGCGCCGAAACCGGGGAGCTGTTTTTT. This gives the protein CASGTSAETGELFF.

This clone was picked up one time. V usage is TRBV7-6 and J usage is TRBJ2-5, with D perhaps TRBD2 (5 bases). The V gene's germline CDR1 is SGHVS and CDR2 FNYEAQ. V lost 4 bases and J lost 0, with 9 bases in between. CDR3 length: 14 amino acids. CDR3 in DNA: TGTGCCAGCAGCTCGAGGGCCGACCAAGAGACCCAGTACTTC. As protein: CASSSRADQETQYF.

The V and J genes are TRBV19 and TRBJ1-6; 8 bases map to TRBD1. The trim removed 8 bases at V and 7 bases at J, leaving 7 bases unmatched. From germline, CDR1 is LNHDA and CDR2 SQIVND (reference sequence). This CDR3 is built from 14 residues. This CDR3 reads CASSPRTGNSPLHF. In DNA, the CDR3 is TGTGCCAGTTCGCCCCGGACAGGGAATTCACCCCTCCACTTT.

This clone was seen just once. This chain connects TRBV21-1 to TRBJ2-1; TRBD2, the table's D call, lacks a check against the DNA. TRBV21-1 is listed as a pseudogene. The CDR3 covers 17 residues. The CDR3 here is CASSKLVAGLPYNEQFF. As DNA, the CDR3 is TGTGCCAGCAGCAAATTAGTAGCGGGGTTACCCTACAATGAGCAGTTCTTC.

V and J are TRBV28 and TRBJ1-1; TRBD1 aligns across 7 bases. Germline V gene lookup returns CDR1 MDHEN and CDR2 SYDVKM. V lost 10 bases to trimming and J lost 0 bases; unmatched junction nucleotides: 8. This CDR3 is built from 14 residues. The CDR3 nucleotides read TGTGCCACCCTCTCGGGACAGTTGAACACTGAAGCTTTCTTT. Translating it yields CATLSGQLNTEAFF.

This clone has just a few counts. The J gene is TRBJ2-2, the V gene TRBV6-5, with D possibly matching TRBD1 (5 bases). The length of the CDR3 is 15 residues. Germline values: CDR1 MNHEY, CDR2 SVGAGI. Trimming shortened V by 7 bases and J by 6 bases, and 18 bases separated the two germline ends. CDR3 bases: TGTGCCAGCATGAAGCAGGGTATTGTGGCCGGGGAGCTGTTTTTT. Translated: CASMKQGIVAGELFF.

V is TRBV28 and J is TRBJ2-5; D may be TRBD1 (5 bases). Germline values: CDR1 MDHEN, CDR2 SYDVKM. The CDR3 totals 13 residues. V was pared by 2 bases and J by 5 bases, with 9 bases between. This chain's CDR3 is CASSLNPGETQYF. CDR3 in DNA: TGTGCCAGCAGTTTAAACCCAGGGGAGACCCAGTACTTC. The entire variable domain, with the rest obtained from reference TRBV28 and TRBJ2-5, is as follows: DVKVTQSSRYLVKRTGEKVFLECVQDMDHENMFWYRQDPGLGLRLIYFSYDVKMKEKGDIPEGYSVSREKKERFSLILESASTNQTSMYLCASSLNPGETQYFGPGTRLLVL.

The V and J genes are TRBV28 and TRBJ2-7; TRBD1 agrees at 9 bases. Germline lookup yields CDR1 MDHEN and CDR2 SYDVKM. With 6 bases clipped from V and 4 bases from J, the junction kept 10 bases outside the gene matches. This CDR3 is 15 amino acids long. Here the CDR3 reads CASSSPRQGGYEQYF. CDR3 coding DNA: TGTGCCAGCAGCTCCCCCCGACAGGGGGGTTACGAGCAGTACTTC.

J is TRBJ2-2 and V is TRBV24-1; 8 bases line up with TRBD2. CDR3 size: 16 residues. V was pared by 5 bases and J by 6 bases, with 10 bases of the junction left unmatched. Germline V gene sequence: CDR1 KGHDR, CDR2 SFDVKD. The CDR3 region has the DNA TGTGCCACCAGTGCCCTGGGGACTAGTGAAGCCGGGGAGCTGTTTTTT. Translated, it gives CATSALGTSEAGELFF.

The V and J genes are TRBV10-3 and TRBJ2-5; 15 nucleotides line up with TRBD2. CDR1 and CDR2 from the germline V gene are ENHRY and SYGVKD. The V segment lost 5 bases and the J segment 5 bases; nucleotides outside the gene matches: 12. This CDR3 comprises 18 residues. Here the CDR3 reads CAISPQWGLAGGSETQYF. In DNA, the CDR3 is TGTGCCATCAGTCCACAGTGGGGACTAGCGGGGGGCTCGGAGACCCAGTACTTC.

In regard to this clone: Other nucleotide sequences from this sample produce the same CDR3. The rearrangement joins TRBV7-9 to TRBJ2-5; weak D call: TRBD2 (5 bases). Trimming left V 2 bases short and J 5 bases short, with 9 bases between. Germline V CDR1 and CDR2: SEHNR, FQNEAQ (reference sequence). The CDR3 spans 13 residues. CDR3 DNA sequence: TGTGCCAGCAGCTTATCGGGGTCGGAGACCCAGTACTTC. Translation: CASSLSGSETQYF.

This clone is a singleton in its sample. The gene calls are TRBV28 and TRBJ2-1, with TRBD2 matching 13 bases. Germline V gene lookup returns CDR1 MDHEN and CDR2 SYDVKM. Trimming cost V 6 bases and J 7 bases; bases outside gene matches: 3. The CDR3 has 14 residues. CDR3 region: CASSRTSGRNEQFF. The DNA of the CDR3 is TGTGCCAGCAGCCGGACTAGCGGGAGAAATGAGCAGTTCTTC.

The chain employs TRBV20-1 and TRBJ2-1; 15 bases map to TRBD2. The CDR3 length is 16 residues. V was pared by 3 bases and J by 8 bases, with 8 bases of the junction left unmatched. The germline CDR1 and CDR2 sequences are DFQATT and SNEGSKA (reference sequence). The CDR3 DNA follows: TGCAGTGCTAGTATTGGCTGGACTAGCGGGGGGGATGAGCAGTTCTTC. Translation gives CSASIGWTSGGDEQFF.

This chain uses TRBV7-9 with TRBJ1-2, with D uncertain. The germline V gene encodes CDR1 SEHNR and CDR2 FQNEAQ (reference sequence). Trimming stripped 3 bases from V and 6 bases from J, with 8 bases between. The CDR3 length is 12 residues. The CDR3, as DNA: TGTGCCAGCAGCTTTTCCGGGGATGGCTACACCTTC. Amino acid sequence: CASSFSGDGYTF. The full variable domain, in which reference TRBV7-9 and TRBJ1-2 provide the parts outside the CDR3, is DTGVSQNPRHKITKRGQNVTFRCDPISEHNRLYWYRQTLGQGPEFLTYFQNEAQLEKSRLLSDRFSAERPKGSFSTLEIQRTEQGDSAMYLCASSFSGDGYTFGSGTRLTVV.

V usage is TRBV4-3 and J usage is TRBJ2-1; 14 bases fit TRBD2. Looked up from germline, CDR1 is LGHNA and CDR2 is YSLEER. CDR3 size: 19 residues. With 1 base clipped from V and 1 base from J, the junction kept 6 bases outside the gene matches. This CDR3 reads CASSQGGTSGRRSYNEQFF. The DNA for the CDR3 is TGCGCCAGCAGCCAAGGAGGGACTAGCGGGAGAAGATCCTACAATGAGCAGTTCTTC.

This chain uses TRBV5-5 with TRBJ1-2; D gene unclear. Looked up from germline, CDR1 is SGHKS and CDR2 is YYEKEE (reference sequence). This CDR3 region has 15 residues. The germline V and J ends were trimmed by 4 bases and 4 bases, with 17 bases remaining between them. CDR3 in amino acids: CASSPQFRGGYGYTF. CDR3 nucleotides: TGTGCCAGCAGCCCCCAATTTCGGGGAGGCTATGGCTACACCTTC.

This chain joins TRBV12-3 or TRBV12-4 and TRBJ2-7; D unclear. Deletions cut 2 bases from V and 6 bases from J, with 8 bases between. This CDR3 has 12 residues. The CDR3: CASSLLRFEQYF. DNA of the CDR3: TGTGCCAGCAGTTTACTTAGATTCGAGCAGTACTTC.

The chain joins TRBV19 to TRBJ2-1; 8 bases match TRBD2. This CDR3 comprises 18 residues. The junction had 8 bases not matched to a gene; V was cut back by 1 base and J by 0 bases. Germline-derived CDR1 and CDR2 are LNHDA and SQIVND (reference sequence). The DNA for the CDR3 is TGTGCCAGTAGTATAGCCCTCGTAGCGGGGAGCTCCTACAATGAGCAGTTCTTC. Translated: CASSIALVAGSSYNEQFF.

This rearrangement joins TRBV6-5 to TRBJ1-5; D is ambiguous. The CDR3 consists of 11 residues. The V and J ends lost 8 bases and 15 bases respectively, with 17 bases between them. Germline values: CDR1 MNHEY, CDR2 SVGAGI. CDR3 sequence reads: CASGDDLPVHF. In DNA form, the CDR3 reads TGTGCCAGCGGCGACGACTTACCCGTGCATTTT.

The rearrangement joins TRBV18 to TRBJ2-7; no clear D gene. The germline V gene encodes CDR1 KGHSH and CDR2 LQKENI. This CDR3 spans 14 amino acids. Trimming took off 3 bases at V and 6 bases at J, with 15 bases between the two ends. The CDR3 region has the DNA TGTGCCAGCTCACCGGGCAGCCCATGGCGCGAGCAGTACTTC. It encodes CASSPGSPWREQYF. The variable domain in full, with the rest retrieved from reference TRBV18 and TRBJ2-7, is NAGVMQNPRHLVRRRGQEARLRCSPMKGHSHVYWYRQLPEEGLKFMVYLQKENIIDESGMPKERFSAEFPKEGPSILRIQQVVRGDSAAYFCASSPGSPWREQYFGPGTRLTVT.

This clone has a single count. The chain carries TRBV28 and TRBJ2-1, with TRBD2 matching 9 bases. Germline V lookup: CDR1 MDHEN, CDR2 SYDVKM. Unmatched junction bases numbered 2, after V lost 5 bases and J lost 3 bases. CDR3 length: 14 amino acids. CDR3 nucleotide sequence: TGTGCCAGCAGTCCTAGCGGGAACTACAATGAGCAGTTCTTC. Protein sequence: CASSPSGNYNEQFF.

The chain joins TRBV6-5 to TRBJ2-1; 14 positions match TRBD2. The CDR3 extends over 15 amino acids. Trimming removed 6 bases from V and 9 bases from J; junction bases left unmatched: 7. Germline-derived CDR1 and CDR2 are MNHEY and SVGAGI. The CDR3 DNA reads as TGTGCCAGCAGCCCGGGACTAGCGGGAGTTATTGAGCAGTTCTTC. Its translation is CASSPGLAGVIEQFF.

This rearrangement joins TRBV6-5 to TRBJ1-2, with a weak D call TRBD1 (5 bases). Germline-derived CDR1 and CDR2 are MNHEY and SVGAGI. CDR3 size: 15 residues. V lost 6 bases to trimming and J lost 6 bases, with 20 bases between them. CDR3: CASSPRESGYNGYTF. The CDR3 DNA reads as TGTGCCAGCAGCCCCAGGGAATCAGGGTATAATGGCTACACCTTC.